This TCR beta chain is from a study of blood T cell repertoires in COVID-19. Study as a whole: Whether acute or convalescent, the COVID-19 samples came from the United States, Italy and Spain. T cells, B-cell-depleted T cells, or PBMCs supplied cDNA or gDNA.

This clone showed up just once. Authors' data handling: Researchers report that nucleated cell counts were estimated from reference gene primer amplification. Here immunoSEQ multiplex PCR was the method, and the copy in TCRdb shows in-frame clones only, minus some. V and J calls and clone size come straight from that table; D and trimming were deduced from the DNA. Altogether 23,000 or so clones are present, roughly 86% being singletons, with the ten largest covering roughly 24%. V shed 7 bases and J 0 bases; nucleotides not matched to a gene: 16. Germline V gene data show CDR1 as MDHEN and CDR2 as SYDVKM. The CDR3 totals 19 residues.

The chain recombines TRBV28 with TRBJ1-5, with TRBD1 matching over 9 bases. Sequencing used peripheral blood. The TCR sequence derives from a human donor with active COVID-19. The donor label of this sample is uncertain. The CDR3 sequence: CASNPGQGGAIYSNQPQHF. CDR3 nucleotides: TGTGCCAGCAACCCGGGACAGGGAGGGGCGATATATAGCAATCAGCCCCAGCATTTT. The whole variable domain, filled in from reference TRBV28 and TRBJ1-5, reads DVKVTQSSRYLVKRTGEKVFLECVQDMDHENMFWYRQDPGLGLRLIYFSYDVKMKEKGDIPEGYSVSREKKERFSLILESASTNQTSMYLCASNPGQGGAIYSNQPQHFGDGTRLSIL.